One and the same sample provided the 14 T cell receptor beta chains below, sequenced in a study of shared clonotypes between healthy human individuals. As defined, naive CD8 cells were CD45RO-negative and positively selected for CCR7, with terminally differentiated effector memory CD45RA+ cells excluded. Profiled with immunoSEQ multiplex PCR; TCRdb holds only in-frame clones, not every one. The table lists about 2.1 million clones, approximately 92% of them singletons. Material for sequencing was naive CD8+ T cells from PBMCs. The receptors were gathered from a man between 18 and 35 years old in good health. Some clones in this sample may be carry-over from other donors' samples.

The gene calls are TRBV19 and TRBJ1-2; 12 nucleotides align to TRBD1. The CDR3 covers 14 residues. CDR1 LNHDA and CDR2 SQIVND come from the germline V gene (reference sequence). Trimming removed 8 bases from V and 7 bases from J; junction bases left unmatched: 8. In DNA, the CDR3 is TGTGCCAGTGTTACCGGGACAGGGGGCTCTGGCTACACCTTC. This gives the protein CASVTGTGGSGYTF.

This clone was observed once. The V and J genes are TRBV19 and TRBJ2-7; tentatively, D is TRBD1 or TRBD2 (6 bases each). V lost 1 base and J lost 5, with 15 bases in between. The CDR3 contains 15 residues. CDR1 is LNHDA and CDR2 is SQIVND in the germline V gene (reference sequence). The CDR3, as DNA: TGTGCCAGTAGTATAGTTTTCGGGGGCTGGAACGAGCAGTACTTC. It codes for CASSIVFGGWNEQYF. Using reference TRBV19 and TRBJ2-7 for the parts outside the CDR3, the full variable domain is DGGITQSPKYLFRKEGQNVTLSCEQNLNHDAMYWYRQDPGQGLRLIYYSQIVNDFQKGDIAEGYSVSREKKESFPLTVTSAQKNPTAFYLCASSIVFGGWNEQYFGPGTRLTVT.

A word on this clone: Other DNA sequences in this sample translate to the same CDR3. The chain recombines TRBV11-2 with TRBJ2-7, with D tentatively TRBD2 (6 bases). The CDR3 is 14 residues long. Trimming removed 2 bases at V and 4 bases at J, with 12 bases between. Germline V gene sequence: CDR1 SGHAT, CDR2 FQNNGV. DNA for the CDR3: TGTGCCAGCAGCTTATTTGGGGACTCTTACGAGCAGTACTTC. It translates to CASSLFGDSYEQYF.

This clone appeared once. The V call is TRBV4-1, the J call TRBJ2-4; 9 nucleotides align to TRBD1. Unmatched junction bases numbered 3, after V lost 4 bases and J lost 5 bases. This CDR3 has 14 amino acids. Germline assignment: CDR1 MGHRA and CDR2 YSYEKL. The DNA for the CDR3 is TGCGCCAGCAGCCCCGGGACAGGGCAAAACATTCAGTACTTC. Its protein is CASSPGTGQNIQYF.

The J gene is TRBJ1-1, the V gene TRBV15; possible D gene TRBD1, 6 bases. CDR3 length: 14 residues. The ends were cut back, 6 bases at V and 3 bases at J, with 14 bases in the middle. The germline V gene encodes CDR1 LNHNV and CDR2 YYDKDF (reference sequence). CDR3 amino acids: CATRVGAMHTEAFF. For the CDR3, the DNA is TGTGCCACCAGAGTGGGGGCAATGCACACTGAAGCTTTCTTT.

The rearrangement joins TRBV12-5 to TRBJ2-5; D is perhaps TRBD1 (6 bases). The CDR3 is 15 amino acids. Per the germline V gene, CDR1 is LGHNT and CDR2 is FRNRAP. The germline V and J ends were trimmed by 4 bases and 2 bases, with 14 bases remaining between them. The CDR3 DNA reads TGTGCTAGTGGTTCATACCCGACAGGACAAGAGACCCAGTACTTC. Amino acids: CASGSYPTGQETQYF.

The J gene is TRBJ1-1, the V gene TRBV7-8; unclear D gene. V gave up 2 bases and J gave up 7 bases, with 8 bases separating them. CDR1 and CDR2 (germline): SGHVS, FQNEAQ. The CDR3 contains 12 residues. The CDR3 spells CASSLSWVEAFF. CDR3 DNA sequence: TGTGCCAGCAGCTTATCCTGGGTTGAAGCTTTCTTT.

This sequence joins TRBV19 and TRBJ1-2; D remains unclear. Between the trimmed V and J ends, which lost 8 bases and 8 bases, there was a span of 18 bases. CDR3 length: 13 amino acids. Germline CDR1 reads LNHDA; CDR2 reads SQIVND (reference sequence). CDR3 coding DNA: TGTGCCAGTCAGCCGGGGATATTGGACGGCTACACCTTC. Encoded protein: CASQPGILDGYTF.

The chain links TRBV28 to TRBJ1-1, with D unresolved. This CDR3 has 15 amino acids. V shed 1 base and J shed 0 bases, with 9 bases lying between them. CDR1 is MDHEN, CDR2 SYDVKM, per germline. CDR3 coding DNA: TGTGCCAGCAGTTTATCTCAGGTACTGAACACTGAAGCTTTCTTT. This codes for CASSLSQVLNTEAFF.

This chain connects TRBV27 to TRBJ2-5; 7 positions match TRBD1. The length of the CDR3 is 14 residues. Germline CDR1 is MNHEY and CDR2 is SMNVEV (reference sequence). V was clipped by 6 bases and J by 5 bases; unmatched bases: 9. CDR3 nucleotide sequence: TGTGCCAGCAGCCCGACAGGGTTCAGGGAGACCCAGTACTTC. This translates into CASSPTGFRETQYF.

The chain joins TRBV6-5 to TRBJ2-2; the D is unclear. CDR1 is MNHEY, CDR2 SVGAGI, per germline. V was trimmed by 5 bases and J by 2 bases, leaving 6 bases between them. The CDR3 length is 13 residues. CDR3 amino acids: CASSDLNTGELFF. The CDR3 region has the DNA TGTGCCAGCAGTGATCTAAACACCGGGGAGCTGTTTTTT.

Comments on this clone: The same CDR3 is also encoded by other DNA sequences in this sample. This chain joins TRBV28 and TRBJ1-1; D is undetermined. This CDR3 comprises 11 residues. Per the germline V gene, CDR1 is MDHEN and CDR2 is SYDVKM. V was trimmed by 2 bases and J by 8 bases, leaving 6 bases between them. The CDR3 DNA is TGTGCCAGCAGTTTAGCCAGGGAAGCTTTCTTT. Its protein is CASSLAREAFF.

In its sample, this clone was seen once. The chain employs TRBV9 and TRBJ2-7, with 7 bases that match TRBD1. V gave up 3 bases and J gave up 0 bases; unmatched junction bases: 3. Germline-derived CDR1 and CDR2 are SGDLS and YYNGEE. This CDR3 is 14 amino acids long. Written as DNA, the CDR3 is TGTGCCAGCAGCGCGGGACAGCACTCCTACGAGCAGTACTTC. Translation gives CASSAGQHSYEQYF.

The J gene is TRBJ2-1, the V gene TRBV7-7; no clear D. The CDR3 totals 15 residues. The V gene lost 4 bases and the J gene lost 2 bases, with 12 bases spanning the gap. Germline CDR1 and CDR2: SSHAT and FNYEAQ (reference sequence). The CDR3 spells CASSSDPAAYNEQFF. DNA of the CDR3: TGTGCCAGCAGCTCGGACCCGGCCGCCTACAATGAGCAGTTCTTC.